This entry lists 5 T cell receptor beta chains sequenced from one sample in a study of T cell changes during pregnancy in multiple sclerosis. Libraries were prepared by immunoSEQ multiplex PCR; TCRdb keeps only in-frame clonotypes and omits some of them. The repertoire holds roughly 35,000 clones, with 88% as singletons. The sequencing used CD4+ T cells from peripheral blood mononuclear cells, collected before pregnancy. The receptors originated from a female donor with multiple sclerosis, enrolled in a pregnancy study.

The rearrangement links TRBV6-1 to TRBJ2-7; D might be TRBD2 (6 bases). Between the trimmed V and J ends, which lost 8 bases and 2 bases, there was a span of 19 bases. The CDR3 is 15 residues long. Germline values: CDR1 MNHNS, CDR2 SASEGT. The CDR3 nucleotides are TGTGCCAGCGGCCCCAGGAGTAGCGGTACCTACGAGCAGTACTTC. It encodes CASGPRSSGTYEQYF.

This chain joins TRBV6-5 and TRBJ2-7; weak D call: TRBD2 (5 bases). The CDR3 length is 14 residues. Germline-derived CDR1 and CDR2 are MNHEY and SVGAGI. The V and J ends lost 4 bases and 6 bases respectively, with 16 bases between them. The CDR3, as DNA: TGTGCCAGCAGTTCGGCTGGACTCGGTCCCGAGCAGTACTTC. This sequence encodes CASSSAGLGPEQYF.

This rearrangement joins TRBV19 to TRBJ2-2; 8 bases align to TRBD1. Trimming at V came to 8 bases and at J to 6 bases, leaving 8 bases not matched to a gene. Germline V gives CDR1 LNHDA, CDR2 SQIVND (reference sequence). The CDR3 is 14 residues long. This CDR3 reads CASQTGEKPGELFF. CDR3 DNA: TGTGCCAGTCAGACAGGGGAGAAACCCGGGGAGCTGTTTTTT.

The rearrangement links TRBV23-1 to TRBJ1-5; TRBD1 is a possible D gene (5 bases). TRBV23-1 is an ORF; its function is uncertain. This CDR3 spans 15 amino acids. V lost 7 bases and J 0 bases, leaving 13 bases between the germline ends. The CDR3 protein is CASITQVRSNQPQHF. DNA of the CDR3: TGCGCCAGCATCACACAGGTGCGTAGCAATCAGCCCCAGCATTTT.

This clone was counted only a few times. This chain links TRBV29-1 with TRBJ1-2, with D maybe TRBD1 (5 bases). The V end was cut by 1 base, the J end by 8 bases, with 14 bases between. Germline V lookup: CDR1 SQVTM, CDR2 ANQGSEA. There are 13 residues in the CDR3. The CDR3 spells CSVEGAGFGGYTF. The CDR3 coding sequence is TGCAGCGTTGAAGGGGCAGGGTTTGGGGGCTACACCTTC.